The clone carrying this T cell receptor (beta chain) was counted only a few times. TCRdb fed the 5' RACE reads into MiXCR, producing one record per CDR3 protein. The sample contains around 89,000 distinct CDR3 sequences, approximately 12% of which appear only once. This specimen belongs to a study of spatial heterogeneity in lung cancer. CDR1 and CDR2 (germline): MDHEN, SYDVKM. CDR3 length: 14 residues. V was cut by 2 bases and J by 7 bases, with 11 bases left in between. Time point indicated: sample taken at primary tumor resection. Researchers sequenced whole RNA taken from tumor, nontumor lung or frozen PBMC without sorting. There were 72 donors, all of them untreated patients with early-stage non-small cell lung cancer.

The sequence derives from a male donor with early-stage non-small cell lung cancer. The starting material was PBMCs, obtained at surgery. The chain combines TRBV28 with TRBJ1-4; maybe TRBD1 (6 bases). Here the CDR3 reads CASSLAGEGEKLFF. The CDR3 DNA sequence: TGTGCCAGCAGTTTAGCAGGGGAAGGTGAAAAACTGTTTTTT.